This T cell receptor (beta chain) was sequenced in a study of post-analysis software for immune sequencing data. Findings and limits, study-wide: Patients used five TRBV segments, including TRBV5-6, TRBV5-1 and TRBV20-1, more often than controls. The F measure placed samples prepared in the same batch into strongly shared clusters.

Turning to this clonotype: What it binds is unknown.

The CDR3 has 18 amino acids. Trimming took 5 bases from V and 1 from J; bases not matched to a gene: 12. Looked up from germline, CDR1 is SEHNR and CDR2 is FQNEAQ (reference sequence). cDNA libraries of TCR beta carried unique molecular identifiers. T cells, about 0.9 to 11 million of them, yielded a few hundred thousand cDNA molecules. In TCRdb, the PCR reads were re-called with MiXCR into one record per CDR3 protein. This table holds about 770,000 distinct CDR3 sequences, more than 45% found once. Sequencing was done on a sample of blood. The V gene is TRBV7-9, the J gene TRBJ2-5; 11 nucleotides line up with TRBD2. The clonotype was recovered from a girl aged 10 to 17 with multiple sclerosis. CDR3 region: CASSPRPGLAAIQETQYF. The DNA for the CDR3 is TGTGCCAGCAGCCCCCGTCCGGGACTAGCGGCCATCCAAGAGACCCAGTACTTC.